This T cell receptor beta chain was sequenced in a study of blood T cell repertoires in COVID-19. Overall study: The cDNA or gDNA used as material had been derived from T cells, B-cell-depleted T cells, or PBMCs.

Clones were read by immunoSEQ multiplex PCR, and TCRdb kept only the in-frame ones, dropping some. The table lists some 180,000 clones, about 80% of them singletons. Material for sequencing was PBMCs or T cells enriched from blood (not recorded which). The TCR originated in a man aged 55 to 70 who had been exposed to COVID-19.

CDR3 DNA: TGTGCCAGCAGCGGGGACAGGGGGAACTATGGCTACACCTTC. This translates into CASSGDRGNYGYTF. The V call is TRBV7-9, the J call TRBJ1-2, with TRBD1 matching over 11 bases. The V gene's germline CDR1 is SEHNR and CDR2 FQNEAQ (reference sequence). The CDR3 is 14 residues long. The ends lost 5 bases at V and 2 bases at J; junction bases unmatched: 1.